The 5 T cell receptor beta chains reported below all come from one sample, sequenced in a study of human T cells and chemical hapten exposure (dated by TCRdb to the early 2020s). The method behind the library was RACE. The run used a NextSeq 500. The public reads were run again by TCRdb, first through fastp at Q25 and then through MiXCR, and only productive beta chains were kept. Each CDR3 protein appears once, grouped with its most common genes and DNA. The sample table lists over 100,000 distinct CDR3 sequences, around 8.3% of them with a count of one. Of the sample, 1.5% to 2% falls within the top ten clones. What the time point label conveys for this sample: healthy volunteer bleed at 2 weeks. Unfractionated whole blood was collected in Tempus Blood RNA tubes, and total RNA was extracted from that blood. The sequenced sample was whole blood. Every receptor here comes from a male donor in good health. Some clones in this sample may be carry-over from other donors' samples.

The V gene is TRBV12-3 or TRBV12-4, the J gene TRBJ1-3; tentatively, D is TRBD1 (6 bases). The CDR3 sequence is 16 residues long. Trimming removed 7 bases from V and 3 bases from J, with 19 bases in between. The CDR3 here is CASTLGAGQSGNTIYF. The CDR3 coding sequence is TGTGCCAGCACCCTTGGGGCCGGACAGAGTGGAAACACCATATATTTT.

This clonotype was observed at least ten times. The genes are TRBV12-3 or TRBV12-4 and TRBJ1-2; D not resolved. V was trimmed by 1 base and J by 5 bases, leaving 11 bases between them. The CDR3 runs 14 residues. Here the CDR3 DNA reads TGTGCCAGCAGTTTAGGGGCAGCCTCTTATGGCTACACCTTC. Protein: CASSLGAASYGYTF.

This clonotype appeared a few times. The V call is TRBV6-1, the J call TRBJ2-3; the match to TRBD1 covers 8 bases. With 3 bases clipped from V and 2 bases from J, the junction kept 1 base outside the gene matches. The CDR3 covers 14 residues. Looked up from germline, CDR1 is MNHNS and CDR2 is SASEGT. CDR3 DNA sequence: TGTGCCAGCAGTGAGACAGGGGACACAGATACGCAGTATTTT. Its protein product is CASSETGDTDTQYF.

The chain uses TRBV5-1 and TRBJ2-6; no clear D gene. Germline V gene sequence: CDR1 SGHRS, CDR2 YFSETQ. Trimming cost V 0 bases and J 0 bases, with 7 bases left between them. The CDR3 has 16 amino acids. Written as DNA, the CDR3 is TGCGCCAGCAGCTTGGTTGTCTCCTCTGGGGCCAACGTCCTGACTTTC. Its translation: CASSLVVSSGANVLTF.

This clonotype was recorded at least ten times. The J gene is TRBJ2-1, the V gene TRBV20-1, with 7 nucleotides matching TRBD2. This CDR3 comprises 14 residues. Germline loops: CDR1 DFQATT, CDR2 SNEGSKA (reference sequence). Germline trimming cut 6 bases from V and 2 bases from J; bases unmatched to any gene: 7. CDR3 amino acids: CSAVGGVPYNEQFF. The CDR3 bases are TGCAGTGCGGTGGGGGGGGTCCCCTACAATGAGCAGTTCTTC.